These 5 T cell receptor beta chains originate from one sample sequenced in a study of T and B cells in COVID-19 patients. Blood genomic DNA input for TRB amplification was roughly 250-500 ng. Multiplex PCR with BIOMED2 TRB-A/B primer pools amplified TRB rearrangements. TCRdb reprocessed the multiplex PCR reads with MiXCR, giving one entry per CDR3 protein. The sample shows some 13,000 distinct CDR3 sequences, over 25% of them seen only once. The sequencing sample was made of blood. All receptors derive from a human donor who had recovered from COVID-19.

This clonotype came up many times. The V and J genes are TRBV19 and TRBJ1-1; the D is unclear. The CDR3 length is 13 residues. CDR1 LNHDA and CDR2 SQIVND come from the germline V gene (reference sequence). Trimming took 6 bases from V and 1 from J, leaving 9 bases between them. The CDR3 DNA reads as TGTGCCAGTAGGGGTAATCAGAACACTGAAGCTTTCTTT. Its translation is CASRGNQNTEAFF.

The CDR3 sequence: CASSLATAQEGFF. The CDR3 DNA is TGTGCCAGCAGCTTAGCCACAGCCCAAGAAGGGTTCTTC. V gene TRBV7-2 combines with J gene TRBJ2-1; no clear D gene. From germline, CDR1 is SGHTA and CDR2 FQGNSA. The CDR3 sequence is 13 residues long. The V gene lost 0 bases and the J gene lost 15 bases, with 15 bases spanning the gap.

This clonotype was found many times. The rearrangement links TRBV15 to TRBJ1-4; D may be TRBD1 (5 bases). V was clipped by 0 bases and J by 5 bases, with 7 bases between them. This CDR3 comprises 14 residues. Germline V lookup: CDR1 LNHNV, CDR2 YYDKDF (reference sequence). The CDR3 DNA sequence: TGTGCCACCAGCAGAGATGGGGGGAATGAAAAACTGTTTTTT. It is translated as CATSRDGGNEKLFF.

By sample fraction, this clonotype is medium-sized (0.01 to 0.1%). This chain links TRBV12-3 or TRBV12-4 with TRBJ2-7; D perhaps matches TRBD2 (5 bases). This CDR3 comprises 14 residues. Trimming cost V 1 base and J 2 bases, with 9 bases left between them. CDR3 sequence (DNA): TGTGCCAGCAGTTTAGACGGGAAAACCTACGAGCAGTACTTC. Protein: CASSLDGKTYEQYF.

This chain joins TRBV6-5 and TRBJ2-3, with TRBD2 matching 12 bases. The CDR3 runs 18 residues. CDR1 MNHEY and CDR2 SVGAGI come from the germline V gene. V lost 6 bases and J lost 4; bases outside the gene matches: 14. The CDR3 reads CASSRGSSGGVRADTQYF. CDR3 nucleotides: TGTGCCAGCAGCCGAGGGTCTAGCGGGGGGGTTAGGGCAGATACGCAGTATTTT.